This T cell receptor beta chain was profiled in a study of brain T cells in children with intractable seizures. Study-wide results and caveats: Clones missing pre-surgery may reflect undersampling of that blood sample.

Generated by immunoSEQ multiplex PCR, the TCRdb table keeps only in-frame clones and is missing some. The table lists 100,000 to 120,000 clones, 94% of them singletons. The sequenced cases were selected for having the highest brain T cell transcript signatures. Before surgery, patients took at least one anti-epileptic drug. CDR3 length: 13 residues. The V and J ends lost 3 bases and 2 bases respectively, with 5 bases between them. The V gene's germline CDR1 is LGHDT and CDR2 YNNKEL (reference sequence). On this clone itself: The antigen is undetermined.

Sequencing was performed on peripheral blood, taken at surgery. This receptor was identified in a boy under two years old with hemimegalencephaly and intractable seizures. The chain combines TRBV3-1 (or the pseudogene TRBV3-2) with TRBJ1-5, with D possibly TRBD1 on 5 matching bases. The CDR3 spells CASSHRGNQPQHF. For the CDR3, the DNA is TGTGCCAGCAGCCACAGGGGCAATCAGCCCCAGCATTTT.